Listed here are 9 T cell receptor beta chains from one sample, sequenced in a study of T cells in Graves' hyperthyroidism and ophthalmopathy. Amplified TCR beta CDR3 regions derived from RNA transcripts. Initially, a first-round RT-PCR of the TCR CDR3 employed the HTBI primer set. MiXCR was run by TCRdb on the multiplex PCR reads, yielding one entry per CDR3 protein. The profile covers approximately 710,000 distinct CDR3 sequences, with 15% to 20% appearing a single time and around 16% taken by the ten largest. Input material: blood. The receptors come from a man aged 45-65 years with Graves' hyperthyroidism.

The chain recombines TRBV19 with TRBJ2-1; possible D gene TRBD1, 6 bases. This CDR3 spans 16 amino acids. V was pared by 1 base and J by 0 bases, with 10 bases between. Germline V gene data show CDR1 as LNHDA and CDR2 as SQIVND (reference sequence). Written as DNA, the CDR3 is TGTGCCAGTAGTATAGGGGGACACCGCTCCTACAATGAGCAGTTCTTC. This translates into CASSIGGHRSYNEQFF.

This clonotype was detected only a few times. This rearrangement joins TRBV12-3 or TRBV12-4 to TRBJ1-5; D is uncertain. Trimming left V 10 bases short and J 0 bases short, with 16 bases between. This CDR3 is built from 15 residues. DNA of the CDR3: TGTGCCACCGCGGTAGGGCAGCATAGCAATCAGCCCCAGCATTTT. It encodes CATAVGQHSNQPQHF.

This clonotype occurred many times. The J gene is TRBJ1-1, the V gene TRBV12-3 or TRBV12-4; D gene ambiguous. The CDR3 is 13 residues long. Trimming removed 8 bases from V and 9 bases from J, with 19 bases in between. CDR3 sequence: CASHGSRTRKAFF. Here the CDR3 DNA reads TGTGCCAGCCATGGGTCCCGGACCCGTAAAGCTTTCTTT.

The chain combines TRBV25-1 with TRBJ2-1; 11 nucleotides line up with TRBD2. Germline V gene sequence: CDR1 MGHDK, CDR2 SYGVNS. With 4 bases clipped from V and 4 bases from J, the junction kept 6 bases outside the gene matches. The CDR3 totals 16 residues. CDR3: CASSGGRLAGYNEQFF. The CDR3 DNA follows: TGTGCCAGCAGTGGAGGGAGACTAGCGGGGTACAATGAGCAGTTCTTC.

This clonotype appeared many times. The rearrangement links TRBV5-1 to TRBJ2-7; D is undetermined. The CDR3 contains 14 residues. The V end was cut by 1 base, the J end by 4 bases, with 12 bases between. CDR1 SGHRS and CDR2 YFSETQ come from the germline V gene. In DNA form, the CDR3 reads TGCGCCAGCAGCTTGTCACAGTCCGTTTACGAGCAGTACTTC. Its translation is CASSLSQSVYEQYF.

This clonotype was counted at least ten times. The chain has TRBV24-1 and TRBJ2-1; TRBD1 aligns across 8 bases. CDR3 length: 16 amino acids. V was clipped by 2 bases and J by 1 base; unmatched bases: 3. Germline V gene data show CDR1 as KGHDR and CDR2 as SFDVKD. DNA for the CDR3: TGTGCCACCAGTGATTACAGGGGGGAATCCTACAATGAGCAGTTCTTC. As protein: CATSDYRGESYNEQFF.

To note about this clonotype: Since a much larger clone is just one base distant, this may be a read error. This sequence joins TRBV27 and TRBJ2-7; TRBD1 aligns across 12 bases. Trimming at V came to 3 bases and at J to 3 bases, leaving 3 bases not matched to a gene. The CDR3 has 15 residues. CDR1 is MNHEY, CDR2 SMNVEV, per germline (reference sequence). The CDR3 is CASSFGTGGFYEQYF. The CDR3 DNA reads TGTGCCAGCAGTTTTGGGACAGGGGGCTTCTACGAGCAGTACTTC.

This clonotype was seen at least ten times. The rearrangement joins TRBV14 to TRBJ2-1; D not certain. V was trimmed by 0 bases and J by 9 bases, leaving 9 bases between them. CDR3 length: 13 residues. Germline loops: CDR1 SGHDN, CDR2 FVKESK. The CDR3 sequence: CASSQDILREQFF. The CDR3 coding sequence is TGTGCCAGCAGCCAAGATATACTTCGTGAGCAGTTCTTC.

J is TRBJ2-2 and V is TRBV19; D is possibly TRBD1 (5 bases). Germline CDR1 reads LNHDA; CDR2 reads SQIVND (reference sequence). This CDR3 contains 18 residues. The V end was cut by 5 bases, the J end by 1 base, with 20 bases between. The CDR3 spells CASSSLTLQVMNTGELFF. The CDR3 nucleotides are TGTGCCAGTAGTTCCCTAACGTTACAGGTTATGAACACCGGGGAGCTGTTTTTT. The complete variable domain, with remaining parts taken from reference TRBV19 and TRBJ2-2, reads DGGITQSPKYLFRKEGQNVTLSCEQNLNHDAMYWYRQDPGQGLRLIYYSQIVNDFQKGDIAEGYSVSREKKESFPLTVTSAQKNPTAFYLCASSSLTLQVMNTGELFFGEGSRLTVL.